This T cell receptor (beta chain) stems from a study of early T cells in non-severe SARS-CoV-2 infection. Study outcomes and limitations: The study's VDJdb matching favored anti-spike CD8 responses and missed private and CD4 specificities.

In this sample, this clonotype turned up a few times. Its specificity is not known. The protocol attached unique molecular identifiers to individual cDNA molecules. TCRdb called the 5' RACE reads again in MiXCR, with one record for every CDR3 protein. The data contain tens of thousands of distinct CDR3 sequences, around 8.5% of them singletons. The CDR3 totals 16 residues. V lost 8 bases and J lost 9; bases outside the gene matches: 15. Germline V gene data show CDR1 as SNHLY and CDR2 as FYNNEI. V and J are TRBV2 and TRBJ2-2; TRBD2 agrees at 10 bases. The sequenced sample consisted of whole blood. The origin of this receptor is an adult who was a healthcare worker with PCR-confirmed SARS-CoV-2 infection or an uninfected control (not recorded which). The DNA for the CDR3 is TGTGCCAGCGCCTCACTAGCGGGGCGGGGCCACCGGGAGCTGTTTTTT. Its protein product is CASASLAGRGHRELFF.